This TCR beta chain was sequenced in a study of blood T cell repertoires in COVID-19. Study details: Sources were T cells, B-cell-depleted T cells, or PBMCs; the material itself was cDNA or gDNA.

Across about two dozen US areas, participants ranged in age from roughly 18 to 89 years. Participants' reported clinical history set cohort assignment. The CDR3 spans 15 residues. Per the study methods: Nucleated cell number was recorded as an estimate derived from reference gene primer amplification. Measured with immunoSEQ multiplex PCR; TCRdb has only the in-frame clones, and not every one. D and trimming come from the DNA, and the V and J calls and clone size come from that table. The data hold 150,000 to 200,000 clones, with 80% to 90% observed a single time. This chain connects TRBV21-1 to TRBJ2-5; the table's D call of TRBD1 was not tested on the DNA. TRBV21-1 is a pseudogene. This clonotype originated in a woman between 35 and 50 years old with acute COVID-19. The sample consisted of PBMCs or T cells enriched from blood (not recorded which). In nucleotides, the CDR3 is TGTGCCAGCAGCTTGCGACAGGCCGCTCAAGAGACCCAGTACTTC. Amino acids: CASSLRQAAQETQYF.